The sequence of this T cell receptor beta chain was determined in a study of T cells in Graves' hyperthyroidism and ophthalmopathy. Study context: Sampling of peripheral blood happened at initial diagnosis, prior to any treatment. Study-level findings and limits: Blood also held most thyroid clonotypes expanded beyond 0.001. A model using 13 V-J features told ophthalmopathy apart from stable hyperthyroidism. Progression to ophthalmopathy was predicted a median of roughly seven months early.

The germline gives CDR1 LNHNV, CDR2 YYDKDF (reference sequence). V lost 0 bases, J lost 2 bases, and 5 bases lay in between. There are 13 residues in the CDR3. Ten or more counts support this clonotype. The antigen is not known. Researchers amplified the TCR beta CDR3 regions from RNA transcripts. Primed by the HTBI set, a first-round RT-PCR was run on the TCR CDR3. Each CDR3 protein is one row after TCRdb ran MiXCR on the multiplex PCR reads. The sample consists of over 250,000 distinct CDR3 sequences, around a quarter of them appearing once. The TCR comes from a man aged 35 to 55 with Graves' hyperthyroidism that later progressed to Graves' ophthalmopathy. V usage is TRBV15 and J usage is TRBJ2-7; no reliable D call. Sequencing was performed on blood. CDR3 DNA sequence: TGTGCCACCAGCAGAGACACTCCCTACGAGCAGTACTTC. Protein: CATSRDTPYEQYF.